A selection of T cell receptor beta chains follows, all from one sample in a study of CD8+ T cells in alopecia areata. Libraries were prepared by immunoSEQ multiplex PCR; TCRdb keeps only in-frame clonotypes and omits some of them. The sample includes 80,000 or so clones, approximately 70% of them seen just once. This sample comprised CD8+ T cells sorted from blood, obtained at week 24, from a patient treated with tofacitinib. All receptors derive from a human donor with alopecia areata. CDR3s include the opening cysteine and the closing phenylalanine or tryptophan. Fields, in order: clone size, J gene, D gene, CDR3 length, V gene, CDR3 DNA, CDR3 protein. D genes are given only for firm matches. Only part of the rows carry a size: once, few, many, or a class if the clone is expanded.

>few|TRBJ2-7|.|14|TRBV4-1
TGCGCCAGCGCCCCCACAGGTATCTCCTACGAGCAGTACTTC
CASAPTGISYEQYF
>.|TRBJ2-5|.|15|TRBV4-2
TGTGCCAGCAGCCAAGAGGAACTACATGTGGAGACCCAGTACTTC
CASSQEELHVETQYF
>.|TRBJ2-1|TRBD2|12|TRBV2
TGTGCCAGCAGGCGGGGGGGTAATGAGCAGTTCTTC
CASRRGGNEQFF
>.|TRBJ2-3|TRBD1|15|TRBV2
TGTGCCAGCAGTGAGGGGGACAGTAGCACAGATACGCAGTATTTT
CASSEGDSSTDTQYF
>.|TRBJ2-1|.|15|TRBV4-1
TGCGCCAGCAGCCAAGTGTTAAACTCCTACAATGAGCAGTTCTTC
CASSQVLNSYNEQFF
>.|TRBJ2-5|TRBD2|16|TRBV27
TGTGCCAGCAGTTCATTAGCGGGAGGAACACAAGAGACCCAGTACTTC
CASSSLAGGTQETQYF
>.|TRBJ2-7|.|14|TRBV27
TGTGCCAGCAGTTTTCTAGGACAGATTTACGAGCAGTACTTC
CASSFLGQIYEQYF
>.|TRBJ2-2|.|12|TRBV5-4
TGTGCCAGCAGCTTGAACACCGGGGAGCTGTTTTTT
CASSLNTGELFF
>few|TRBJ2-1|TRBD1|16|TRBV29-1
TGCAGCGTTGAAGGGAACTCCGGGACAGGGGGCGATGAGCAGTTCTTC
CSVEGNSGTGGDEQFF
>once|TRBJ2-7|TRBD2|14|TRBV9
TGTGCCAGCAGCCCAGGGAGGGGAGGGTTCGAGCAGTACTTC
CASSPGRGGFEQYF
>.|TRBJ2-7|.|14|TRBV6-5
TGTGCCAGCAGTTACTCGATAGCACAGGGAGAGAGGTACTTC
CASSYSIAQGERYF
>.|TRBJ2-1|TRBD2|13|TRBV30
TGTGCCTGGAGTAGCGGGAGGAACAATGAGCAGTTCTTC
CAWSSGRNNEQFF
>.|TRBJ2-2|.|13|TRBV7-3
TGTGCCAGCAGCATGGGTGGGGCCGGGGAGCTGTTTTTT
CASSMGGAGELFF
>.|TRBJ2-1|.|14|TRBV7-9
TGTGCCAGCAGCTTAGGGACAAGCTACAATGAGCAGTTCTTC
CASSLGTSYNEQFF
>.|TRBJ1-2|.|15|TRBV7-2
TGTGCCAGCAGCTTAGGGTTAGGGTCCGCATATGGCTACACCTTC
CASSLGLGSAYGYTF
>.|TRBJ2-1|.|14|TRBV7-9
TGTGCCAGCAGCTTAGCCCCCACGGGGGGCGAGCAGTTCTTC
CASSLAPTGGEQFF
>.|TRBJ2-3|.|14|TRBV9
TGTGCCAGCAGCGTGACCCACCTAACAGATACGCAGTATTTT
CASSVTHLTDTQYF
>.|TRBJ2-5|.|16|TRBV21-1
TGTGCCAGCATGCAAAGAGGAGGGACTAGCGGTCCGGCCCAGTACTTC
CASMQRGGTSGPAQYF
>few|TRBJ2-3|.|12|TRBV27
TGTGCCAGCAGTTCCCCGGCGCGGATGCAGTATTTT
CASSSPARMQYF
>.|TRBJ1-1|.|15|TRBV5-1
TGCGCCAGCAGCTTGGCCGGAGCACTGAACACTGAAGCTTTCTTT
CASSLAGALNTEAFF
>.|TRBJ2-7|.|14|TRBV9
TGTGCCAGCCCCAGGGCGGGACACATCTACGAGCAGTACTTC
CASPRAGHIYEQYF
>.|TRBJ1-4|.|14|TRBV27
TGTGCCAGCAGTTCGATTGCAACTAATGAAAAACTGTTTTTT
CASSSIATNEKLFF
>.|TRBJ1-2|.|18|TRBV28
TGTGCCAGCAGGCCCCGAGGGGGGGACAAAGATCCAGGGGCTGGCTACACCTTC
CASRPRGGDKDPGAGYTF
>.|TRBJ2-4|.|18|TRBV4-3
TGCGCCAGCAGCCAAGTAGTAGGGGAAAGGCTAGCCAAAAACATTCAGTACTTC
CASSQVVGERLAKNIQYF
>.|TRBJ2-1|.|11|TRBV2
TGTGCCAGCACGGTAAACAATGAGCAGTTCTTC
CASTVNNEQFF
>.|TRBJ2-5|.|14|TRBV13
TGTGCCAGCAGCCACGACAACTACAGGGAGACCCAGTACTTC
CASSHDNYRETQYF
>once|TRBJ1-1|.|14|TRBV5-1
TGCGCCAGCAGCTTGGCGGAGATTTACACTGAAGCTTTCTTT
CASSLAEIYTEAFF
>.|TRBJ2-3|.|13|TRBV27
TGTGCCAGCAGTACCACCTGGGCAGATACGCAGTATTTT
CASSTTWADTQYF
>few|TRBJ2-7|.|18|TRBV27
TGTGCCAGCAGTGGGGGCATGGGACTAACACCTCATCACTACGAGCAGTACTTC
CASSGGMGLTPHHYEQYF